The clone carrying this T cell receptor (beta chain) has just a few counts. Antigen specificity is unknown. Trimming pared 0 bases from V and 1 base from J, leaving 8 bases between. CDR1 SGHRS and CDR2 YFSETQ come from the germline V gene. CDR3 length: 15 amino acids. The data stem from a study of blood T cells in healthy people across ages. Study observations and caveats: TCR beta diversity per million T cells fell roughly linearly with age. Not knowing donor CMV status may have confounded expanded clonotype changes.

It was with a sample-barcoded 5' primer and a J-beta primer mix that a second PCR of roughly 6 to 12 cycles was run. Sequencing yielded, for each sample, at least 2.5 million paired-end reads carrying CDR3. TCRdb used MiXCR to reprocess the 5' RACE reads, holding one entry per CDR3 protein. The sample holds hundreds of thousands of distinct CDR3 sequences; roughly 46% are singletons and the top ten take roughly 18%. The receptor was derived from a man older than 75 in good health. The V gene is TRBV5-1, the J gene TRBJ2-1, with no clear D. Sequenced sample: blood. This chain's CDR3 is CASSLAFESYNEQFF. DNA for the CDR3: TGCGCCAGCAGCTTGGCCTTTGAATCCTACAATGAGCAGTTCTTC.